The 5 T cell receptor beta chains in this list originate from one sample, sequenced in a study of T cells in Graves' hyperthyroidism and ophthalmopathy. It was RNA transcripts that yielded the amplified TCR beta CDR3 regions. TCR CDR3 regions were first amplified by RT-PCR with HTBI primers. MiXCR, run by TCRdb on the multiplex PCR reads, gives a single entry per CDR3 protein. This table holds approximately 590,000 distinct CDR3 sequences, more than 45% found once. The specimen sequenced was peripheral blood or thyroid tissue (not recorded which). The receptor set was obtained from a woman aged 18-35 years with Graves' hyperthyroidism.

The chain recombines TRBV7-6 with TRBJ2-2; the D is unclear. CDR1 is SGHVS, CDR2 FNYEAQ, per germline. Trimming cost V 0 bases and J 8 bases, with 10 bases left between them. This CDR3 has 14 residues. The CDR3 sequence: CASSLARSGGELFF. Here the CDR3 DNA reads TGTGCCAGCAGCTTAGCCCGGTCCGGAGGGGAGCTGTTTTTT. The complete variable domain, with remaining parts taken from reference TRBV7-6 and TRBJ2-2, reads GAGVSQSPRYKVTKRGQDVALRCDPISGHVSLYWYRQALGQGPEFLTYFNYEAQQDKSGLPNDRFSAERPEGSISTLTIQRTEQRDSAMYRCASSLARSGGELFFGEGSRLTVL.

V usage is TRBV12-5 and J usage is TRBJ1-5; D unclear. Trimming took 9 bases from V and 6 from J, leaving 12 bases between them. CDR3 length: 12 amino acids. In germline, CDR1 is LGHNT, CDR2 FRNRAP. CDR3 sequence reads: CARGDSGQPQHF. For the CDR3, the DNA is TGTGCTAGAGGCGATAGCGGTCAGCCCCAGCATTTT.

This clonotype appeared many times. The chain has TRBV29-1 and TRBJ2-6; D not certain. V was trimmed by 7 bases and J by 1 base, leaving 8 bases between them. The CDR3 has 13 amino acids. CDR1 and CDR2 (germline): SQVTM, ANQGSEA. This CDR3 reads CSGRVSGANVLTF. The CDR3 DNA is TGCAGCGGCAGAGTATCTGGGGCCAACGTCCTGACTTTC.

In this sample, this clonotype turned up a few times. This chain connects TRBV25-1 to TRBJ1-2, with 8 nucleotides matching TRBD1. V shed 6 bases, J shed 8 bases, and the junction held 11 bases outside the gene matches. The CDR3 runs to 14 residues. Germline lookup yields CDR1 MGHDK and CDR2 SYGVNS. The CDR3 is CASSQEYRGKGYTF. In nucleotides, the CDR3 is TGTGCCAGCAGCCAAGAGTACAGGGGGAAAGGCTACACCTTC.

This clonotype was observed a single time. The chain links TRBV29-1 to TRBJ2-2, with D hard to call. CDR1 is SQVTM and CDR2 is ANQGSEA in the germline V gene. The CDR3 runs 10 residues. Trimming stripped 3 bases from V and 9 bases from J, with 5 bases between. CDR3 loop: CSVEERELFF. CDR3 coding DNA: TGCAGCGTTGAGGAGCGGGAGCTGTTTTTT.